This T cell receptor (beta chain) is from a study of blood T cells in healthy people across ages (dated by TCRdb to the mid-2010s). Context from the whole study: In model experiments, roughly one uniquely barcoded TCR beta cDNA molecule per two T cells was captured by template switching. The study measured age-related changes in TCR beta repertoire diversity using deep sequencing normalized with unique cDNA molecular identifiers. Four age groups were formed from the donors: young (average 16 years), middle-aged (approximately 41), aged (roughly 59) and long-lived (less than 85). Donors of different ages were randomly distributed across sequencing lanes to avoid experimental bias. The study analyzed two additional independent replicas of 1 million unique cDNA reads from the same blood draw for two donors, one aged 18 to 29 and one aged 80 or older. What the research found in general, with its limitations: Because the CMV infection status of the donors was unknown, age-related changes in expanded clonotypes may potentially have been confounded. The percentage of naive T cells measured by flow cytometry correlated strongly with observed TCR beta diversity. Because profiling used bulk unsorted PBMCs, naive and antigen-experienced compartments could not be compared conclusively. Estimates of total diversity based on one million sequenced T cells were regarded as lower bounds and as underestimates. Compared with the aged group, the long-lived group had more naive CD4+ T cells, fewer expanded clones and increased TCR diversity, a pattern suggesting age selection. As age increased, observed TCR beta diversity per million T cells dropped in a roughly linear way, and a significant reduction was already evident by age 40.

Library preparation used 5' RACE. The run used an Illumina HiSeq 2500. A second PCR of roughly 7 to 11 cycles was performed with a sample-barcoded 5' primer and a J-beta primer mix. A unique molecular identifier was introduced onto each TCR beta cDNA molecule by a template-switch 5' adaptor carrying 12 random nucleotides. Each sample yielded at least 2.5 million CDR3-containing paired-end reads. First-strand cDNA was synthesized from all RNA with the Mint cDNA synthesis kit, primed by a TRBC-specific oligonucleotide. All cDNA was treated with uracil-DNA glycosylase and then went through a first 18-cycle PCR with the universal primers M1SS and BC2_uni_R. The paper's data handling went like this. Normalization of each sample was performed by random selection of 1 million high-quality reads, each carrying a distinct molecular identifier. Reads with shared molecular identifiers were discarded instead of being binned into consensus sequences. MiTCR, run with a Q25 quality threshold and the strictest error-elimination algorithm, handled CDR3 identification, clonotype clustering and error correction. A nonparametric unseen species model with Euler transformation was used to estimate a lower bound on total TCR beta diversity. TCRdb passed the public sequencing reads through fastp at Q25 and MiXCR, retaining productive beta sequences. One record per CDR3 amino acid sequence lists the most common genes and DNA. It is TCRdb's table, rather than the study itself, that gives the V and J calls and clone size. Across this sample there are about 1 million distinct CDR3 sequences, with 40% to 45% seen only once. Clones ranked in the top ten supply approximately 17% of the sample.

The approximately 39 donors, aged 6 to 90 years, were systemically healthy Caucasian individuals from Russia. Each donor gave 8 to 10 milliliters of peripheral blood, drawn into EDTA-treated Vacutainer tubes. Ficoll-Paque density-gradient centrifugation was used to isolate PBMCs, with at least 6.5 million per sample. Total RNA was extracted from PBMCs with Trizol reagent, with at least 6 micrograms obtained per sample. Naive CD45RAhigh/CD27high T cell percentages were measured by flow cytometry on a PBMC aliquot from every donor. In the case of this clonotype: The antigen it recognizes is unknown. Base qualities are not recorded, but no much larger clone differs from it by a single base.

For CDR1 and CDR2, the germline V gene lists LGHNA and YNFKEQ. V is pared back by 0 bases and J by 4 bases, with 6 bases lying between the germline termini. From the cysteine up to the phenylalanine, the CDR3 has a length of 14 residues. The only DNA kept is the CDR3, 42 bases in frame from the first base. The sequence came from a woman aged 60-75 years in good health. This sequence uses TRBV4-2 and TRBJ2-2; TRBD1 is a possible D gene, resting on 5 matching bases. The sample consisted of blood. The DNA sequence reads TGTGCCAGCAGCCAAGAGGGGCCCACCGGGGAGCTGTTTTTT. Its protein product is CASSQEGPTGELFF.